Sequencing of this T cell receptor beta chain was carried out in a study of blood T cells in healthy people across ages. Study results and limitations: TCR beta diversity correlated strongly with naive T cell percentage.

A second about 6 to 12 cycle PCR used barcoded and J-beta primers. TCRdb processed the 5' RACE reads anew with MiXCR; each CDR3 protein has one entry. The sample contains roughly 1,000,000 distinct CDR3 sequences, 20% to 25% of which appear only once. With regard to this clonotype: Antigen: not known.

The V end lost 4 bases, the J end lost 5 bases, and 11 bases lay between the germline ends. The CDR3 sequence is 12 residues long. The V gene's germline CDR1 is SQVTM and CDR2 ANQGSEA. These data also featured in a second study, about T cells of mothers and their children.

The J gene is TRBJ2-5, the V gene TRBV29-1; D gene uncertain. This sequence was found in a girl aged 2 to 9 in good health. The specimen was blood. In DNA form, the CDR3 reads TGCAGCGTTGTAGACCGAGAGGAGACCCAGTACTTC. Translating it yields CSVVDREETQYF.